This T cell receptor (beta chain) derives from a study of blood T cell repertoires in COVID-19. About the study: Acute-phase and convalescent COVID-19 samples originated in the United States, Italy and Spain. T cells, B-cell-depleted T cells, or PBMCs supplied cDNA or gDNA.

Source study methods: Nucleated cell number was recorded as an estimate derived from reference gene primer amplification. The protocol was immunoSEQ multiplex PCR, while the TCRdb copy is restricted to in-frame clones and leaves out a portion. The DNA was the basis for D and trimming; V, J and clone size are from that table. Of 130,000 to 150,000 clones listed, 84% were seen once; the top ten hold 5.5% to 8%. This CDR3 spans 14 amino acids. Trimming left V 2 bases short and J 9 bases short, with 14 bases between. The germline CDR1 and CDR2 sequences are SGHVS and FQNEAQ. Input material: peripheral blood. J is TRBJ1-5 and V is TRBV7-8; no clear D. This sequence was found in a human donor in a cohort sampled during active COVID-19. CDR3 protein: CASSLWAGGSPQHF. CDR3 in DNA: TGTGCCAGCAGCTTATGGGCAGGAGGTTCGCCCCAGCATTTT.